Reported below is one TCR beta chain. Its antigen is unidentified. The junction differs from germline at one of its ends, possibly a read error. From germline, CDR1 is MGHRA and CDR2 YSYEKL. The CDR3 contains 15 residues. RNA and DNA were co-extracted from roughly 20-30 mg of unsorted bulk tissue. The study enrolled treatment-naive patients with chronic HBV infection. The source of the sample is a study of tumor-infiltrating lymphocytes in primary liver carcinoma. Study-level points and caveats: Tumor-adjacent and tumor-blood pairs overlapped less than tumor region pairs did. Tumor top-250-clone fraction significantly exceeded that of blood (p = 0.039). There were only about 7.5-25% of top clones found in all five tumor regions.

Priming with a constant-region primer yielded TCR beta cDNA from 450 to 600 ng total RNA. Three-round nested multiplex PCR performed with slightly modified ARM-PCR produced the TCR beta libraries. The first two PCR rounds, roughly 10 cycles each, used TRBV1-TRBV30 forward primers and a C-beta reverse primer. MiXCR, run by TCRdb on the multiplex PCR reads, gives a single entry per CDR3 protein. The table lists around 40,000 distinct CDR3 sequences, over 70% of them singletons. What was sequenced was liver tumor tissue from sampling region 2. Documented subset: tumor region T2, inferior pole. This receptor was identified in a man aged 40-55 years with primary liver carcinoma and hepatitis B virus infection. The chain carries TRBV4-1 and TRBJ1-5, with D perhaps matching TRBD1 (6 bases). CDR3 region: CASSLQGNINKPQHF. The CDR3 region has the DNA TGCGCCAGCAGCCTCCAGGGGAATATCAATAAGCCCCAGCATTTT.